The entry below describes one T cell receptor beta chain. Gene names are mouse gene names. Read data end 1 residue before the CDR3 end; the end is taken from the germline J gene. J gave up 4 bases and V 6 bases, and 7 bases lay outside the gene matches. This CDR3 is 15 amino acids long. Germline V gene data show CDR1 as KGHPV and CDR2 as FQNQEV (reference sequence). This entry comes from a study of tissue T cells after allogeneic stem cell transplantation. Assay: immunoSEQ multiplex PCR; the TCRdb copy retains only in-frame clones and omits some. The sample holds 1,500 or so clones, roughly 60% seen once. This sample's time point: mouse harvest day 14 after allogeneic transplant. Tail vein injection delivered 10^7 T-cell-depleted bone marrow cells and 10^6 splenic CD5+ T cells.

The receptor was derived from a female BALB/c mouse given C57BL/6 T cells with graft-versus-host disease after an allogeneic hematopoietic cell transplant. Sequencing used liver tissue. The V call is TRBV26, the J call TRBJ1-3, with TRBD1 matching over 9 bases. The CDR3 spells CASSLGTGWGNTLYF. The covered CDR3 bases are TGTGCCAGCAGCCTCGGGACAGGGTGGGGAAATACGCTCTAT.